These T cell receptor beta chains were read from a single sample in a study of regulatory T cells in long-lasting Graves disease. TCRdb reprocessed the multiplex PCR reads via MiXCR and lists one record per CDR3 protein. The data show 540,000 or so distinct CDR3 sequences, about 13% seen once. These same data were also listed under a study on T cells in Graves' hyperthyroidism and ophthalmopathy.

The sample in question was peripheral blood mononuclear cells (PBMCs), obtained at new diagnosis, from a patient treated with antithyroid drugs. The receptors here all came from a man aged 30 to 39 with Graves disease. Both conserved end residues are part of each CDR3. The order of the fields is V gene, CDR3 protein.

>TRBV30
CAWSLTSGYNEQFF
>TRBV7-2
CASSWTDPYEEQYF
>TRBV7-2
CASSVTSGYYEQYF
>TRBV24-1
CATSDYSFTNTGELFF
>TRBV20-1
CSARDRGLHNTGELFF
>TRBV20-1
CSANPKGTVSSYNSPLHF
>TRBV3-1
CASSQLGENTGELFF
>TRBV18
CASSPEWGAEGDTQYF
>TRBV7-9
CASSGLARGRDHNEQFF
>TRBV12-3/TRBV12-4
CASSLHRGYGDEQFF
>TRBV6-5
CASSYNLNRGSNTEAFF
>TRBV5-1
CASGESAEAFF
>TRBV9
CASSVHGGSGANVLTF
>TRBV30
CAWSTRPYEGETRGYTF
>TRBV12-5
CASGFGGDLDTQYF
>TRBV12-3/TRBV12-4
CASSFMGRGRAFF
>TRBV29-1
CSVEDREEETQYF
>TRBV2
CASSERDYLPDTQYF
>TRBV12-5
CASGLVPLAGGYFLYNEQFF
>TRBV5-6
CASSHDRGYEKLFF
>TRBV7-2
CASSTPDSYYEQYF
>TRBV10-3
CAISESKGRTEAFF
>TRBV12-3/TRBV12-4
CASSPRTQPSEQYF
>TRBV29-1
CSAPTVAYEQYF
>TRBV3-1
CASSQDPGEEGTQYF
>TRBV20-1
CSARDGTSDTGELFF
>TRBV5-1
CASSLATWVKQETQYF
>TRBV5-6
CASSLSQGVLAKNIQYF
>TRBV7-7
CASSLGLAGGGVFYNEQFF
>TRBV24-1
CATSDHSGDREETQYF
>TRBV7-3
CASSLMRGGDTEAFF
>TRBV7-9
CASSLVGTSFYEQYF
>TRBV7-2
CASSSARFYEQFF
>TRBV24-1
CATSDRPASGRGETQYF
>TRBV18
CASSPLTEKWGNEQFF
>TRBV10-3
CAISEGTDTGELFF
>TRBV5-1
CASNSGPEQFF
>TRBV6-1
CASSGRVRIFSGANVLTF
>TRBV20-1
CSARDRRGGSSEQFF
>TRBV20-1
CSARDPGHSYEQYF
>TRBV28
CASSLPLGLAVNEQFF
>TRBV6-2/TRBV6-3
CASSYYRDRGTGELFF
>TRBV27
CASSSRGSSYEQYF
>TRBV27
CASSLRGGKNEQYF
>TRBV3-1
CASSQGRYSPLHF
>TRBV29-1
CSVAGRATEAFF